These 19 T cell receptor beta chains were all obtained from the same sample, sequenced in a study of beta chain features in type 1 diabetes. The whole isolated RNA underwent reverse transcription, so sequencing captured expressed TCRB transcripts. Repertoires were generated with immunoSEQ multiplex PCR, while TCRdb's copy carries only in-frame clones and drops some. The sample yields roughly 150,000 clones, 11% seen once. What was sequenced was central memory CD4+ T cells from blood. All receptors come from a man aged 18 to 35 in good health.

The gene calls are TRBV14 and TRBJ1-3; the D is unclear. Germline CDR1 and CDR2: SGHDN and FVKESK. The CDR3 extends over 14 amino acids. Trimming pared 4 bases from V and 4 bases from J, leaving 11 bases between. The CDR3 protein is CASSRIATGNTIYF. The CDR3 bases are TGTGCCAGCAGCCGAATAGCGACGGGAAACACCATATATTTT.

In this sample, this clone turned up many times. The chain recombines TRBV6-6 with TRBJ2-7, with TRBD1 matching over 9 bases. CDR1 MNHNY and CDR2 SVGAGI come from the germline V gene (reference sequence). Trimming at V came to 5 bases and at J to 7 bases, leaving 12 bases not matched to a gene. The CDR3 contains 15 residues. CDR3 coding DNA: TGTGCCAGCAGTGACGCCGGGACAGGGTTCCTGGAGCAGTACTTC. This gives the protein CASSDAGTGFLEQYF.

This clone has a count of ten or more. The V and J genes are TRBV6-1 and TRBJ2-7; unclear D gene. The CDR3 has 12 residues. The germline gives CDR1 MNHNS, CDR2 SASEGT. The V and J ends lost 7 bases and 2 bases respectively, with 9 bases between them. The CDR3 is CASTLHTYEQYF. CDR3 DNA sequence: TGTGCCAGCACCTTACACACCTACGAGCAGTACTTC.

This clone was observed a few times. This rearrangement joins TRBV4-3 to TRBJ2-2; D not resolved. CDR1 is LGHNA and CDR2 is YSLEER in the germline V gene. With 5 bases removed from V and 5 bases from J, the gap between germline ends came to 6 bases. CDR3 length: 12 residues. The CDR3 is CASSKGTGELFF. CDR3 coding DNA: TGCGCCAGCAGCAAGGGAACCGGGGAGCTGTTTTTT.

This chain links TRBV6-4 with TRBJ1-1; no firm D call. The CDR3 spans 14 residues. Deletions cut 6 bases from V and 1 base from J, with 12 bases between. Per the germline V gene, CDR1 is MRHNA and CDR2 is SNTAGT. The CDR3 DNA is TGTGCCAGCAGCCCTCACCATAGGAACACTGAAGCTTTCTTT. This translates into CASSPHHRNTEAFF.

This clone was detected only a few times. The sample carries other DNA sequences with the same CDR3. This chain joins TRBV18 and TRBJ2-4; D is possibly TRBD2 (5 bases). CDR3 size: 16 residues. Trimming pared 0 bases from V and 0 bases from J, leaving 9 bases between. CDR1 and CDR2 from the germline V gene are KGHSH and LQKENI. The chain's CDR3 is CASSPPSGLAKNIQYF. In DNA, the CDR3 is TGTGCCAGCTCACCACCGAGCGGACTAGCCAAAAACATTCAGTACTTC.

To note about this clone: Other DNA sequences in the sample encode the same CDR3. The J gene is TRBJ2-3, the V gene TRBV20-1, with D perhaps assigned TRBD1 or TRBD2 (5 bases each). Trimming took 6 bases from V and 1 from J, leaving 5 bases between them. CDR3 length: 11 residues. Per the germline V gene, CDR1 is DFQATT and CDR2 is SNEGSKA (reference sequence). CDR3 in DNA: TGCAGTGCGGGACGCACAGATACGCAGTATTTT. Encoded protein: CSAGRTDTQYF.

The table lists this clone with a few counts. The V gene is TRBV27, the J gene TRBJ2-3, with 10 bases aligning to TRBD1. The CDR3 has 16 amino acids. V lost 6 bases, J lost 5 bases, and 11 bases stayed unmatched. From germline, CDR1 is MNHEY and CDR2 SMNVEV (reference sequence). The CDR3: CASRRITGTGVDTQYF. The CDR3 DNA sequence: TGTGCCAGCAGAAGGATTACCGGGACAGGGGTAGATACGCAGTATTTT.

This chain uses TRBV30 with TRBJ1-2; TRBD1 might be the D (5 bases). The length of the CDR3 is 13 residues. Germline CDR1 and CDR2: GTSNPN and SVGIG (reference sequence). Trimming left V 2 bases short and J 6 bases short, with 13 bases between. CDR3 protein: CAWSSGGSNGYTF. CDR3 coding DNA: TGTGCCTGGAGTTCGGGGGGTAGTAATGGCTACACCTTC.

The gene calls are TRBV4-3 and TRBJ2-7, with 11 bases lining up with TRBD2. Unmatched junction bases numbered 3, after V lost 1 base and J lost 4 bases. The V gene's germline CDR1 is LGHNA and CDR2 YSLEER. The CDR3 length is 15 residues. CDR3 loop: CASSQVGTSGYEQYF. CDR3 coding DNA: TGCGCCAGCAGCCAAGTTGGGACTAGCGGATACGAGCAGTACTTC.

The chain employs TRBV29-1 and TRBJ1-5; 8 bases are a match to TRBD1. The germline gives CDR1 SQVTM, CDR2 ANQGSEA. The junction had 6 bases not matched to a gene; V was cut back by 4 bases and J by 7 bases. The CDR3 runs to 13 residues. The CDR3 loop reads CSVVTQGDQPQHF. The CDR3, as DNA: TGCAGCGTTGTAACACAGGGGGACCAGCCCCAGCATTTT. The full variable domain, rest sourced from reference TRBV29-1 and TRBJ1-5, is SAVISQKPSRDICQRGTSLTIQCQVDSQVTMMFWYRQQPGQSLTLIATANQGSEATYESGFVIDKFPISRPNLTFSTLTVSNMSPEDSSIYLCSVVTQGDQPQHFGDGTRLSIL.

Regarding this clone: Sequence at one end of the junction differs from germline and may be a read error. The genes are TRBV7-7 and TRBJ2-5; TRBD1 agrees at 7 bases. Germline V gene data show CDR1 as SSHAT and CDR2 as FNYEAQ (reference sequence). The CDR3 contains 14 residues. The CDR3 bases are TGTGCTAGCAGCTCCGACAGGGAGCCGTGGACCCAGTACTTC. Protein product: CASSSDREPWTQYF.

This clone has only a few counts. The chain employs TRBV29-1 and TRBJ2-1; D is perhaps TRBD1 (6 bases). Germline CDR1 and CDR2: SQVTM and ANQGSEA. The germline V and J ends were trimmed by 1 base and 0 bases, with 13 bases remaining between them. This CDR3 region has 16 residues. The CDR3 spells CSVEGTGMSSYNEQFF. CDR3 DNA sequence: TGCAGCGTTGAAGGTACAGGGATGAGCTCCTACAATGAGCAGTTCTTC.

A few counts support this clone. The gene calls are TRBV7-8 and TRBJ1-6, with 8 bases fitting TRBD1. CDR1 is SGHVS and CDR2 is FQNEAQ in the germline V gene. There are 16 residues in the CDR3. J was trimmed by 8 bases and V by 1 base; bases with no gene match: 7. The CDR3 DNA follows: TGTGCCAGCAGCTTAGGGTCAGGGGGCGATCATTCACCCCTCCACTTT. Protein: CASSLGSGGDHSPLHF.

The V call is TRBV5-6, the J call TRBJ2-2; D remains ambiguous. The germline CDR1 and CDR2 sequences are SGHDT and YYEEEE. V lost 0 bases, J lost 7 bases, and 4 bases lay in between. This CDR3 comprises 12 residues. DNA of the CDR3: TGTGCCAGCAGCTTGGCTTTCGGGGAGCTGTTTTTT. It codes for CASSLAFGELFF.

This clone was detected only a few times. The CDR3 region is CASRLQRGGSYEQYF. In nucleotides, the CDR3 is TGTGCCAGCAGGCTCCAGCGGGGGGGCTCCTACGAGCAGTACTTC. The genes are TRBV27 and TRBJ2-7; 10 bases fit TRBD2. The germline gives CDR1 MNHEY, CDR2 SMNVEV (reference sequence). With V trimmed by 6 bases and J by 0 bases, 5 bases remained unmatched. This CDR3 contains 15 residues.

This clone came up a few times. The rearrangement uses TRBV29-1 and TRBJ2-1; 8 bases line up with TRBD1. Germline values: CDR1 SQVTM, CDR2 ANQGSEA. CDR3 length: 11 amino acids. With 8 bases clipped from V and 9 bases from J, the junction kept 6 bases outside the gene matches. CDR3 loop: CSPRTGIEQFF. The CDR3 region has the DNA TGCAGCCCCCGGACAGGGATTGAGCAGTTCTTC.

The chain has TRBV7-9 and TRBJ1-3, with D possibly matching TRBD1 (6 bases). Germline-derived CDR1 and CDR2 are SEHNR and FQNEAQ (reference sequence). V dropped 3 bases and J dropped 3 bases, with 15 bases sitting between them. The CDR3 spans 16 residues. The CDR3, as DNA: TGTGCCAGCAGCTTTTTATCCAGGGGTAATGGAAACACCATATATTTT. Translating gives CASSFLSRGNGNTIYF. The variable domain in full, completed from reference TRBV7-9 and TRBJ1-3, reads DTGVSQNPRHKITKRGQNVTFRCDPISEHNRLYWYRQTLGQGPEFLTYFQNEAQLEKSRLLSDRFSAERPKGSFSTLEIQRTEQGDSAMYLCASSFLSRGNGNTIYFGEGSWLTVV.

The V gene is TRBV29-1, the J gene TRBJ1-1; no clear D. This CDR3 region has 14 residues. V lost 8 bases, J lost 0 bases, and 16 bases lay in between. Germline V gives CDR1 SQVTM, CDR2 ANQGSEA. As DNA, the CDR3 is TGCAGCATCCCCAAGAAGGGTATGAACACTGAAGCTTTCTTT. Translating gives CSIPKKGMNTEAFF.